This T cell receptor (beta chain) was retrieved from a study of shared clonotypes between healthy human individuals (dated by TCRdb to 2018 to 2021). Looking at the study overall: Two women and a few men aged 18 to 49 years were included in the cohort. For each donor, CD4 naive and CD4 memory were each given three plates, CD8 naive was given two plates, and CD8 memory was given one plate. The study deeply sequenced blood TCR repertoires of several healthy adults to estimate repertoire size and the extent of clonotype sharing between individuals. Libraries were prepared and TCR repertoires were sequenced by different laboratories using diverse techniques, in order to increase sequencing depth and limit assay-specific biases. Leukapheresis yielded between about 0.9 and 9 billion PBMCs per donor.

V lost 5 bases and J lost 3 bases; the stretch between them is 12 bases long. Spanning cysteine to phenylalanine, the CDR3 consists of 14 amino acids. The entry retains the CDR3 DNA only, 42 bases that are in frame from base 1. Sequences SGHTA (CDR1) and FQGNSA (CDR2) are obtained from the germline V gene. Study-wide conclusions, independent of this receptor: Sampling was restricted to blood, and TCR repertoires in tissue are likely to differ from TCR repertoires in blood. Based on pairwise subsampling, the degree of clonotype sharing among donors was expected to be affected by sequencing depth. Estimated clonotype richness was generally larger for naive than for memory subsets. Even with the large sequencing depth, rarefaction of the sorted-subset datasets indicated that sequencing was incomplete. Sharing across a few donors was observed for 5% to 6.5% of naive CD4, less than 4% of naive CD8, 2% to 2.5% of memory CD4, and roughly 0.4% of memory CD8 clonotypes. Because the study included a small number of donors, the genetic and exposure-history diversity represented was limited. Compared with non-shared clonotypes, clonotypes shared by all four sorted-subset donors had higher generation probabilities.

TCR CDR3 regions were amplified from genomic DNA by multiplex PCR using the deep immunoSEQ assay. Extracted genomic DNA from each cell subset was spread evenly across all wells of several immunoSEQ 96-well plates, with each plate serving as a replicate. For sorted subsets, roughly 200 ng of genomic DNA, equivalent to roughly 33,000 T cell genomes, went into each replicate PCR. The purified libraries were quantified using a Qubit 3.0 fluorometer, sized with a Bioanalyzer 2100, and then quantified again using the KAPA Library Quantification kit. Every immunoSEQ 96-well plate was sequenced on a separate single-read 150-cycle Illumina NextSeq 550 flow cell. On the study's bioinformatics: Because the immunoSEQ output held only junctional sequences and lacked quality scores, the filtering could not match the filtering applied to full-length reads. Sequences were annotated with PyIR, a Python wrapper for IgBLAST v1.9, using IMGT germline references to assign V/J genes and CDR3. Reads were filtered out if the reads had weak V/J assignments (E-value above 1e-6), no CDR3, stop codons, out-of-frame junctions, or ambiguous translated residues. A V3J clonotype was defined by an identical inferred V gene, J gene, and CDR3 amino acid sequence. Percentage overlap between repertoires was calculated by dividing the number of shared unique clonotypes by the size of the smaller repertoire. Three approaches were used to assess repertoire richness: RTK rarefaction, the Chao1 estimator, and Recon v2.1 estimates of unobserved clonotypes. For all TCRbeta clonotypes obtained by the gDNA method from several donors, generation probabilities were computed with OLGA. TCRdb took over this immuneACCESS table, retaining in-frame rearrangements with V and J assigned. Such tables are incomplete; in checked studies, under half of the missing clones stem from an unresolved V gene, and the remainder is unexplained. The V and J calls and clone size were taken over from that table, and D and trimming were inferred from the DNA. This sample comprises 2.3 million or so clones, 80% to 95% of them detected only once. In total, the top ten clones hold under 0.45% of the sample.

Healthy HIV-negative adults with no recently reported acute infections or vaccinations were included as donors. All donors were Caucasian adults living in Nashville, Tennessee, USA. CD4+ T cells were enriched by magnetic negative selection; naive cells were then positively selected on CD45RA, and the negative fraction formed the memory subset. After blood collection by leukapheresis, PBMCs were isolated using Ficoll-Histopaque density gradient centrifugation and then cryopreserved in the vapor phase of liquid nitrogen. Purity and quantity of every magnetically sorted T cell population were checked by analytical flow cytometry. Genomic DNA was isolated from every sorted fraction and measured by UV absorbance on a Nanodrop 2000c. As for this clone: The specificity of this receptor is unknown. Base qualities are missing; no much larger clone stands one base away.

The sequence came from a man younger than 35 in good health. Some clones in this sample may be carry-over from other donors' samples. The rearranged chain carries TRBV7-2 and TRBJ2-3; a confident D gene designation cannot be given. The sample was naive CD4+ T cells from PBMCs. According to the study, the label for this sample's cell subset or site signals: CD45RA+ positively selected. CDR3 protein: CASSPRLKTDTQYF. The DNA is TGTGCCAGCAGCCCAAGGCTCAAGACAGATACGCAGTATTTT.